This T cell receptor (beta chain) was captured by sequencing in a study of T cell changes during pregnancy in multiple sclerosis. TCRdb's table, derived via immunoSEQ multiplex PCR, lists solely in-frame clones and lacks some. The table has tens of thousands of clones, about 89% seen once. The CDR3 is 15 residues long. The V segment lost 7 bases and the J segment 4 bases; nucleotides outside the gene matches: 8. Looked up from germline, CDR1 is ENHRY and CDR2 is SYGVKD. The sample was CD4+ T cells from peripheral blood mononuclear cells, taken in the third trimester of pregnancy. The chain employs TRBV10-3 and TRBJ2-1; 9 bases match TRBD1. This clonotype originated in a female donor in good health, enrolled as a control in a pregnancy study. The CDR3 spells CAITQTGGAYNEQFF. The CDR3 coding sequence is TGTGCCATCACCCAAACAGGGGGCGCTTACAATGAGCAGTTCTTC.